A selection of T cell receptor beta chains follows, all from one sample in a study of blood T cell repertoires in COVID-19. TCRdb keeps only in-frame clones here, not all; method: immunoSEQ multiplex PCR. The table lists approximately 350,000 clones, around nine tenths of them singletons. The source material was peripheral blood. These receptors came from a young woman who had recovered from COVID-19. The CDR3 runs from the conserved cysteine through the conserved F or W. A D gene is named only where the DNA matches it firmly. Size is stated for part of the rows, as once, few or many counts, or as a class when the clone is expanded.

v_gene: TRBV7-2; j_gene: TRBJ1-2; d_gene: -; abundance: -; CDR3aa: CASSLDRGLLGYTF; CDR3nt: TGTGCCAGCAGCTTAGACAGAGGGCTACTTGGCTACACCTTC
v_gene: TRBV5-1; j_gene: TRBJ1-2; d_gene: TRBD1; abundance: -; CDR3aa: CASSFDRDGYTF; CDR3nt: TGCGCCAGCAGCTTCGACAGGGATGGCTACACCTTC
v_gene: TRBV7-9; j_gene: TRBJ1-2; d_gene: TRBD1; abundance: -; CDR3aa: CASSGQGGSSGYTF; CDR3nt: TGTGCCAGCAGCGGACAGGGGGGTTCTTCTGGCTACACCTTC
v_gene: TRBV5-4; j_gene: TRBJ1-2; d_gene: TRBD1; abundance: -; CDR3aa: CASSPPGQGAVNYGYTF; CDR3nt: TGTGCCAGCAGCCCCCCCGGACAGGGGGCGGTTAACTATGGCTACACCTTC
v_gene: TRBV10-3; j_gene: TRBJ1-2; d_gene: -; abundance: -; CDR3aa: CAISPTDYGYTF; CDR3nt: TGTGCCATCAGTCCCACGGACTATGGCTACACCTTC
v_gene: TRBV7-9; j_gene: TRBJ1-1; d_gene: -; abundance: -; CDR3aa: CASSPTIRNTEAFF; CDR3nt: TGTGCCAGCAGCCCAACAATCCGGAACACTGAAGCTTTCTTT
v_gene: TRBV5-8; j_gene: TRBJ1-4; d_gene: -; abundance: -; CDR3aa: CASRTTGLGEKLFF; CDR3nt: TGTGCCAGCCGTACAACAGGGTTGGGCGAAAAACTGTTTTTT
v_gene: TRBV7-8; j_gene: TRBJ2-3; d_gene: TRBD2; abundance: -; CDR3aa: CASSSGLAVSTDTQYF; CDR3nt: TGTGCCAGCAGCTCGGGACTAGCGGTTAGCACAGATACGCAGTATTTT
v_gene: TRBV19; j_gene: TRBJ1-1; d_gene: -; abundance: -; CDR3aa: CASSIDTGKNTEAFF; CDR3nt: TGTGCCAGTAGTATAGATACAGGGAAGAACACTGAAGCTTTCTTT
v_gene: TRBV2; j_gene: TRBJ2-2; d_gene: -; abundance: -; CDR3aa: CASSVAGDNTGELFF; CDR3nt: TGTGCCAGCAGTGTGGCAGGGGATAACACCGGGGAGCTGTTTTTT
v_gene: TRBV5-4; j_gene: TRBJ1-2; d_gene: -; abundance: -; CDR3aa: CASSWGGISNYGYTF; CDR3nt: TGTGCCAGCAGCTGGGGGGGAATCTCTAACTATGGCTACACCTTC
v_gene: TRBV5-1; j_gene: TRBJ1-2; d_gene: -; abundance: -; CDR3aa: CASSLVASNYGYTF; CDR3nt: TGCGCCAGCAGCTTGGTGGCCTCTAACTATGGCTACACCTTC
v_gene: TRBV18; j_gene: TRBJ1-1; d_gene: -; abundance: -; CDR3aa: CASSPPNREAPEAFF; CDR3nt: TGTGCCAGCTCACCACCGAACAGGGAAGCTCCTGAAGCTTTCTTT
v_gene: TRBV27; j_gene: TRBJ1-1; d_gene: TRBD1; abundance: -; CDR3aa: CASSFRTGNTEAFF; CDR3nt: TGTGCCAGCAGTTTCAGGACAGGCAACACTGAAGCTTTCTTT
v_gene: TRBV11-3; j_gene: TRBJ1-3; d_gene: TRBD1; abundance: -; CDR3aa: CASSLTDRRLDTIYF; CDR3nt: TGTGCCAGCAGCTTAACGGACAGGAGGTTAGACACCATATATTTT
v_gene: TRBV18; j_gene: TRBJ1-3; d_gene: -; abundance: -; CDR3aa: CASSPLPGSGNTIYF; CDR3nt: TGTGCCAGCTCACCACTTCCAGGCTCTGGAAACACCATATATTTT
v_gene: TRBV5-1; j_gene: TRBJ1-1; d_gene: -; abundance: -; CDR3aa: CASSFLSPTGSNTEAFF; CDR3nt: TGCGCCAGCAGCTTTTTGTCCCCGACAGGTTCGAACACTGAAGCTTTCTTT
v_gene: TRBV5-1; j_gene: TRBJ2-3; d_gene: -; abundance: -; CDR3aa: CASSVTGGTDTQYF; CDR3nt: TGCGCCAGCAGCGTAACCGGAGGTACAGATACGCAGTATTTT
v_gene: TRBV30; j_gene: TRBJ1-6; d_gene: -; abundance: -; CDR3aa: CAWRGGTYNSPLHF; CDR3nt: TGTGCCTGGAGGGGGGGGACCTATAATTCACCCCTCCACTTT
v_gene: TRBV27; j_gene: TRBJ2-1; d_gene: TRBD2; abundance: -; CDR3aa: CASSFRETGLAGAPEQFF; CDR3nt: TGTGCCAGCAGTTTTAGGGAGACGGGGCTAGCGGGAGCGCCTGAGCAGTTCTTC
v_gene: TRBV11-2; j_gene: TRBJ2-2; d_gene: TRBD2; abundance: -; CDR3aa: CASSPRTSGAANTGELFF; CDR3nt: TGTGCCAGCAGCCCACGGACTAGCGGGGCTGCGAACACCGGGGAGCTGTTTTTT
v_gene: TRBV30; j_gene: TRBJ1-2; d_gene: -; abundance: once; CDR3aa: CAWSERVGTF; CDR3nt: TGTGCCTGGAGTGAGCGGGTTGGCACCTTC
v_gene: TRBV7-2; j_gene: TRBJ1-2; d_gene: TRBD1; abundance: once; CDR3aa: CASSHGTARYGYTF; CDR3nt: TGTGCCAGCAGCCATGGGACAGCGCGTTACGGCTACACCTTC
v_gene: TRBV5-4; j_gene: TRBJ2-1; d_gene: TRBD2; abundance: -; CDR3aa: CASRSSGRSLNEQFF; CDR3nt: TGTGCCAGCAGGTCTAGCGGGAGGTCTCTCAATGAGCAGTTCTTC
v_gene: TRBV30; j_gene: TRBJ1-1; d_gene: TRBD1; abundance: -; CDR3aa: CAWRWTGGTEAFF; CDR3nt: TGTGCCTGGAGGTGGACAGGCGGAACTGAAGCTTTCTTT
v_gene: TRBV6-5; j_gene: TRBJ2-1; d_gene: TRBD2; abundance: -; CDR3aa: CASSSNLAGYNEQFF; CDR3nt: TGTGCCAGCAGTTCAAACCTAGCGGGCTACAATGAGCAGTTCTTC
v_gene: TRBV2; j_gene: TRBJ2-2; d_gene: TRBD1; abundance: -; CDR3aa: CASSVDRVAPGELFF; CDR3nt: TGTGCCAGCAGCGTCGACAGGGTAGCGCCCGGGGAGCTGTTTTTT
v_gene: TRBV13; j_gene: TRBJ2-1; d_gene: -; abundance: -; CDR3aa: CASSPSGTSYNEQFF; CDR3nt: TGTGCCAGCAGTCCAAGCGGAACCTCATACAATGAGCAGTTCTTC
v_gene: TRBV18; j_gene: TRBJ1-1; d_gene: -; abundance: -; CDR3aa: CASSLLRTEAFF; CDR3nt: TGTGCCAGCTCACTCCTGCGAACTGAAGCTTTCTTT
v_gene: TRBV4-3; j_gene: TRBJ1-5; d_gene: -; abundance: -; CDR3aa: CASSLNRNQPQHF; CDR3nt: TGCGCCAGCAGCCTAAATCGCAATCAGCCCCAGCATTTT
v_gene: TRBV6-2/TRBV6-3; j_gene: TRBJ1-2; d_gene: -; abundance: -; CDR3aa: CASSSRNYGYTF; CDR3nt: TGTGCCAGCAGTTCCCGGAACTATGGCTACACCTTC
v_gene: TRBV30; j_gene: TRBJ2-2; d_gene: -; abundance: -; CDR3aa: CAWIAAGDTGELFF; CDR3nt: TGTGCCTGGATCGCCGCAGGGGACACCGGGGAGCTGTTTTTT
v_gene: TRBV4-3; j_gene: TRBJ2-3; d_gene: -; abundance: once; CDR3aa: CASSQGWERSSLDTQYF; CDR3nt: TGCGCCAGCAGCCAAGGATGGGAGCGCAGTTCGTTGGATACGCAGTATTTT
v_gene: TRBV7-2; j_gene: TRBJ2-1; d_gene: TRBD1; abundance: -; CDR3aa: CASSLMAPRTGGDEQFF; CDR3nt: TGTGCCAGCAGCTTAATGGCCCCGCGGACAGGGGGCGATGAGCAGTTCTTC
v_gene: TRBV11-2; j_gene: TRBJ1-5; d_gene: -; abundance: once; CDR3aa: CASSRQLGQPQHF; CDR3nt: TGTGCCAGCAGCCGACAGTTGGGTCAGCCCCAGCATTTT
v_gene: TRBV6-1; j_gene: TRBJ2-5; d_gene: -; abundance: -; CDR3aa: CASSESLKLRETQYF; CDR3nt: TGTGCCAGCAGTGAGTCTCTAAAGTTACGGGAGACCCAGTACTTC
v_gene: TRBV6-5; j_gene: TRBJ1-6; d_gene: -; abundance: -; CDR3aa: CASSWGTMTADSPLHF; CDR3nt: TGTGCCAGCAGTTGGGGGACTATGACAGCCGATTCACCCCTCCACTTT
v_gene: TRBV29-1; j_gene: TRBJ2-3; d_gene: TRBD2; abundance: -; CDR3aa: CSVTLAGEADTQYF; CDR3nt: TGCAGCGTTACCCTAGCGGGAGAGGCAGATACGCAGTATTTT
v_gene: TRBV11-3; j_gene: TRBJ2-3; d_gene: TRBD2; abundance: -; CDR3aa: CASSFSGSTDTQYF; CDR3nt: TGTGCCAGCAGCTTTAGCGGGAGCACAGATACGCAGTATTTT
v_gene: TRBV5-1; j_gene: TRBJ2-3; d_gene: -; abundance: -; CDR3aa: CASSLSADTQYF; CDR3nt: TGCGCCAGCAGTCTGAGCGCAGATACGCAGTATTTT
v_gene: TRBV5-4; j_gene: TRBJ2-3; d_gene: TRBD2; abundance: -; CDR3aa: CASTPPEVAGGDTQYF; CDR3nt: TGTGCCAGCACCCCCCCCGAGGTAGCGGGAGGAGATACGCAGTATTTT
v_gene: TRBV9; j_gene: TRBJ1-1; d_gene: -; abundance: -; CDR3aa: CASSKIFGNTEAFF; CDR3nt: TGTGCCAGCAGCAAAATATTCGGGAACACTGAAGCTTTCTTT
v_gene: TRBV29-1; j_gene: TRBJ2-1; d_gene: TRBD1; abundance: few; CDR3aa: CSVQPRDRPYNEQFF; CDR3nt: TGCAGCGTTCAACCCCGGGACAGACCCTACAATGAGCAGTTCTTC
v_gene: TRBV6-5; j_gene: TRBJ2-5; d_gene: TRBD2; abundance: -; CDR3aa: CASRKLAGGRETQYF; CDR3nt: TGTGCCAGCAGGAAACTAGCGGGAGGGCGGGAGACCCAGTACTTC
v_gene: TRBV11-2; j_gene: TRBJ1-2; d_gene: TRBD1; abundance: -; CDR3aa: CASSPQGQGRDGYTF; CDR3nt: TGTGCCAGCAGCCCTCAGGGACAGGGGAGGGATGGCTACACCTTC